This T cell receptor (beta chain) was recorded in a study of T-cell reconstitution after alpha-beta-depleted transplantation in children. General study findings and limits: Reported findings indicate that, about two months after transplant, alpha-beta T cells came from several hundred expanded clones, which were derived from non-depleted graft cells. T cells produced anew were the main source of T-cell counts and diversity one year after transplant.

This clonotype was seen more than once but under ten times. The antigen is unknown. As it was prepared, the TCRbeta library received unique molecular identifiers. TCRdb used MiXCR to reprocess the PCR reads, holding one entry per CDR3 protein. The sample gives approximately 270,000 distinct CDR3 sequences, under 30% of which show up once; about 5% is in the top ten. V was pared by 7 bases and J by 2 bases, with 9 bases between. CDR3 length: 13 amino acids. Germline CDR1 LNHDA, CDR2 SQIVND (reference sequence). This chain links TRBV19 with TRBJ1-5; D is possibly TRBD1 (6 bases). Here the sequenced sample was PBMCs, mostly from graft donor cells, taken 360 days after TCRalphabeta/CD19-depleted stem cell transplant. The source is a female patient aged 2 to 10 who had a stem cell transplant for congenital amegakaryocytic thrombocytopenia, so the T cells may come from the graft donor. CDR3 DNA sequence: TGTGCCAGTACCCGGACAGGCAATCAGCCCCAGCATTTT. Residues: CASTRTGNQPQHF.